The present entry profiles one TCR beta chain with its context. Its antigen is unknown. These data belong to a study of cytomegalovirus exposure and HLA in healthy donors. Across the whole study: A subsequent analysis stated that the 120 or so validation repertoires were run on the same platform as the approximately 700 first-cohort repertoires.

The V end lost 7 bases, the J end lost 5 bases, and 16 bases lay between the germline ends. Germline CDR1 and CDR2: MNHNS and SASEGT. This CDR3 contains 14 residues. Study outcomes and limitations: It was about 150 TCR beta chains that were listed as cytomegalovirus-associated. Within the 120 validation repertoires, first-cohort TCR clusters tended to co-occur, according to a later analysis.

The data were produced by immunoSEQ multiplex PCR, yet TCRdb's version contains in-frame clones alone and is incomplete. The sample holds some 130,000 clones, approximately 82% seen once. Source material: PBMCs. The clonotype was recovered from a man aged 25 to 40 in good health and CMV-seropositive. V usage is TRBV6-1 and J usage is TRBJ2-3, with D possibly TRBD2 on 6 matching bases. CDR3 coding DNA: TGTGCCAGCACCCGCGGGGCCACGGGAGATACGCAGTATTTT. Amino acid sequence: CASTRGATGDTQYF.